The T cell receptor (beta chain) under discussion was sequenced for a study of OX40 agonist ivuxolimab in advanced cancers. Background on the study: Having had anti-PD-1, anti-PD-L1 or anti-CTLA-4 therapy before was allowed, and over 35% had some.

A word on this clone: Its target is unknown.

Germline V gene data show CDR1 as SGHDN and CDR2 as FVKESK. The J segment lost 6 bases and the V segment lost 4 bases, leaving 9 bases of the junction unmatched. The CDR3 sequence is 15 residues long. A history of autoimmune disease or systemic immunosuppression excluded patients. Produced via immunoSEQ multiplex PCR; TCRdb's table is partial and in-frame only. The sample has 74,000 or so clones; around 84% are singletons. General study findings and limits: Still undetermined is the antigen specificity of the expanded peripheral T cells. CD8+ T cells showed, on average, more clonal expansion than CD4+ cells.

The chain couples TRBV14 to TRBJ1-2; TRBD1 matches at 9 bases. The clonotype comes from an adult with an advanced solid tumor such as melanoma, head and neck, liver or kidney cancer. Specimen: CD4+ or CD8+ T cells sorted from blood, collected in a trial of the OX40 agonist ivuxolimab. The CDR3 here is CASSRNRGQIHGYTF. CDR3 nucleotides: TGTGCCAGCAGCCGTAACAGGGGGCAGATTCATGGCTACACCTTC. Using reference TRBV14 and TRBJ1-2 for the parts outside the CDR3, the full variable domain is EAGVTQFPSHSVIEKGQTVTLRCDPISGHDNLYWYRRVMGKEIKFLLHFVKESKQDESGMPNNRFLAERTGGTYSTLKVQPAELEDSGVYFCASSRNRGQIHGYTFGSGTRLTVV.